The clone carrying this T cell receptor beta chain turned up a few times. Its antigen remains unidentified. This specimen belongs to a study of T cell responses to AZD1222 COVID-19 vaccine. For the study at large: Pooled samples include second doses given at about 4 or 12 weeks.

Study conclusions and caveats: No day 14 peak samples; only post-peak repertoires were characterized. Donors, mostly white British, included more females; clonal diversity was possibly underestimated. Just a handful of AZD1222 recipients were seropositive at baseline.

Produced via immunoSEQ multiplex PCR; TCRdb's table is partial and in-frame only. The table has some 74,000 clones, around 82% seen once. This clonotype was obtained from an adult in good health. The input for sequencing was peripheral blood, taken on day 0 of AZD1222 vaccination.

The CDR3 sequence: CASRPMTGGGTEAFF. CDR3 in DNA: TGTGCCAGCAGACCAATGACAGGGGGCGGCACTGAAGCTTTCTTT. V is TRBV28 and J is TRBJ1-1; 10 nucleotides agree with TRBD1. V trimming: 6 bases; J trimming: 4 bases; junction bases outside the gene matches: 8. CDR1 is MDHEN, CDR2 SYDVKM, per germline. The CDR3 has 15 residues.